The 28 T cell receptor beta chains below were found in one sample sequenced in a study of control samples from healthy donors and cancer patients. Method: immunoSEQ multiplex PCR; TCRdb's copy keeps in-frame clones and lacks some. The sample has some 100,000 clones, 75% to 85% seen once; the top ten hold more than 9%. Material for sequencing was blood. These receptors came from a woman between 25 and 40 years old in good health.

V usage is TRBV15 and J usage is TRBJ1-1; D may be TRBD1 (5 bases). Germline values: CDR1 LNHNV, CDR2 YYDKDF (reference sequence). V lost 6 bases to trimming and J lost 4 bases, with 18 bases between them. The CDR3 contains 15 residues. DNA of the CDR3: TGTGCCACCAGGACGGGGAGGGGACGTTCCACTGAAGCTTTCTTT. It codes for CATRTGRGRSTEAFF.

The gene calls are TRBV19 and TRBJ2-7; 8 bases line up with TRBD2. CDR1 is LNHDA, CDR2 SQIVND, per germline (reference sequence). V gave up 1 base and J gave up 4 bases; unmatched junction bases: 6. The CDR3 is 15 residues long. The CDR3 loop reads CASSIGQRGNYEQYF. CDR3 bases: TGTGCCAGTAGTATAGGCCAGCGGGGGAATTACGAGCAGTACTTC.

The CDR3 sequence is CASRLATGTGIPPLSGANVLTF. Written as DNA, the CDR3 is TGTGCCAGCAGACTCGCCACCGGGACAGGGATACCCCCCCTCTCTGGGGCCAACGTCCTGACTTTC. V usage is TRBV21-1 and J usage is TRBJ2-6; the table's D gene call, TRBD1, was not cross checked with the DNA. TRBV21-1 is noted as a pseudogene. The CDR3 spans 22 residues.

This chain uses TRBV6-2 or TRBV6-3 with TRBJ2-5; no firm D call. Germline assignment: CDR1 MNHEY and CDR2 SVGEGT. V was pared by 2 bases and J by 5 bases, with 3 bases between. This CDR3 contains 11 residues. This CDR3 is CASSYGETQYF. CDR3 nucleotide sequence: TGTGCCAGCAGTTACGGGGAGACCCAGTACTTC.

This clone has a single count. This chain uses TRBV7-8 with TRBJ1-2, with TRBD1 matching over 9 bases. Germline trimming cut 1 base from V and 13 bases from J; bases unmatched to any gene: 13. Per the germline V gene, CDR1 is SGHVS and CDR2 is FQNEAQ. CDR3 length: 15 amino acids. The CDR3 DNA reads TGTGCCAGCAGCTTAGGAGAACCGGGACAGGGAAAAACCACCTTC. Translating it yields CASSLGEPGQGKTTF.

The chain is built from TRBV5-1 and TRBJ2-3; D gene uncertain. This CDR3 spans 12 amino acids. Germline V CDR1 and CDR2: SGHRS, YFSETQ. V lost 3 bases, J lost 6 bases, and 8 bases lay in between. CDR3 region: CASSSRLDTQYF. CDR3 DNA: TGCGCCAGCAGCTCCCGGCTGGATACGCAGTATTTT.

The chain links TRBV2 to TRBJ2-4, with D hard to call. This CDR3 region has 15 residues. V shed 6 bases and J shed 5 bases, with 17 bases lying between them. Germline CDR1 reads SNHLY; CDR2 reads FYNNEI. CDR3 DNA sequence: TGTGCCAGCAGACCCAACCCGGCGGCGCAAAACATTCAGTACTTC. Translation gives CASRPNPAAQNIQYF.

J is TRBJ1-5 and V is TRBV19, with a possible D match to TRBD1 (6 bases). This CDR3 comprises 18 residues. V was cut by 0 bases and J by 5 bases, with 20 bases left in between. From germline, CDR1 is LNHDA and CDR2 SQIVND (reference sequence). The CDR3: CASSIDSRTEEFHQPQHF. In DNA, the CDR3 is TGTGCCAGTAGTATAGATAGTCGGACAGAAGAATTTCATCAGCCCCAGCATTTT. Drawing the rest from reference TRBV19 and TRBJ1-5, the complete variable domain is DGGITQSPKYLFRKEGQNVTLSCEQNLNHDAMYWYRQDPGQGLRLIYYSQIVNDFQKGDIAEGYSVSREKKESFPLTVTSAQKNPTAFYLCASSIDSRTEEFHQPQHFGDGTRLSIL.

The J gene is TRBJ2-2, the V gene TRBV30; a possible D gene is TRBD1 (5 bases). Trimming took 2 bases from V and 3 from J, leaving 13 bases between them. The CDR3 runs 15 residues. Germline values: CDR1 GTSNPN, CDR2 SVGIG (reference sequence). CDR3 sequence (DNA): TGTGCCTGGAGTTTCTTGGGGCGCGACACCGGGGAGCTGTTTTTT. Translating gives CAWSFLGRDTGELFF. Complete variable domain (other parts from reference TRBV30 and TRBJ2-2): SQTIHQWPATLVQPVGSPLSLECTVEGTSNPNLYWYRQAAGRGLQLLFYSVGIGQISSEVPQNLSASRPQDRQFILSSKKLLLSDSGFYLCAWSFLGRDTGELFFGEGSRLTVL.

This chain connects TRBV7-2 to TRBJ1-4, with a possible D match to TRBD1 (6 bases). The CDR3 consists of 14 residues. Germline CDR1 and CDR2: SGHTA and FQGNSA. The V end lost 4 bases, the J end lost 4 bases, and 10 bases lay between the germline ends. CDR3 DNA: TGTGCCAGCAGCTCCGGGACATATAATGAAAAACTGTTTTTT. This encodes CASSSGTYNEKLFF.

As to this clone: Other DNA sequences in this specimen translate into the identical CDR3. This chain links TRBV7-2 with TRBJ1-1; no firm D call. The CDR3 covers 13 residues. Trimming shortened V by 2 bases and J by 4 bases, and 8 bases separated the two germline ends. Germline CDR1 is SGHTA and CDR2 is FQGNSA. Written as DNA, the CDR3 is TGTGCCAGCAGCTTACAGACTCCCACTGAAGCTTTCTTT. It yields the protein CASSLQTPTEAFF. The variable domain in full, completed from reference TRBV7-2 and TRBJ1-1, reads GAGVSQSPSNKVTEKGKDVELRCDPISGHTALYWYRQSLGQGLEFLIYFQGNSAPDKSGLPSDRFSAERTGGSVSTLTIQRTQQEDSAVYLCASSLQTPTEAFFGQGTRLTVV.

This clone was detected once. The CDR3 reads CASSPGLVSRTQYF. For the CDR3, the DNA is TGTGCCAGCAGCCCCGGACTAGTGAGCCGGACCCAGTACTTC. V is TRBV6-2 or TRBV6-3 and J is TRBJ2-5, with 7 nucleotides matching TRBD2. Germline values: CDR1 MNHEY, CDR2 SVGEGT. With V trimmed by 6 bases and J by 7 bases, 11 bases remained unmatched. CDR3 length: 14 amino acids.

This clone came up once. The chain employs TRBV7-8 and TRBJ2-7; 7 nucleotides line up with TRBD1. With 4 bases clipped from V and 0 bases from J, the junction kept 6 bases outside the gene matches. The CDR3 loop spans 15 amino acids. Germline assignment: CDR1 SGHVS and CDR2 FQNEAQ. CDR3 DNA sequence: TGTGCCAGCAGCTCTCCTCGGACAGGCTCCTACGAGCAGTACTTC. Residues: CASSSPRTGSYEQYF.

The chain couples TRBV27 to TRBJ2-5; TRBD1 might be the D (5 bases). CDR1 is MNHEY, CDR2 SMNVEV, per germline (reference sequence). This CDR3 region has 15 residues. V lost 3 bases and J lost 1, with 12 bases in between. The DNA for the CDR3 is TGTGCCAGCAGTTTGGCTTTCAGGGCCCAAGAGACCCAGTACTTC. The encoded protein is CASSLAFRAQETQYF.

This chain uses TRBV9 with TRBJ1-3; D perhaps matches TRBD1 (6 bases). This CDR3 has 20 residues. The ends were cut back, 0 bases at V and 2 bases at J, with 24 bases in the middle. CDR1 SGDLS and CDR2 YYNGEE come from the germline V gene. DNA for the CDR3: TGTGCCAGCAGCGTAGATCCGGGGGTGAGGGGGAACATACCTGGAAACACCATATATTTT. This gives the protein CASSVDPGVRGNIPGNTIYF.

This clone was detected once. The chain recombines TRBV7-2 with TRBJ2-7, with D possibly being TRBD2 (6 bases). The CDR3 loop spans 13 amino acids. Trimming left V 4 bases short and J 3 bases short, with 10 bases between. CDR1 SGHTA and CDR2 FQGNSA come from the germline V gene. CDR3 in amino acids: CASSSNGGYEQYF. DNA for the CDR3: TGTGCCAGCAGCTCAAACGGGGGCTACGAGCAGTACTTC.

The rearrangement links TRBV5-4 to TRBJ1-1; D is unclear. Trimming left V 1 base short and J 4 bases short, with 11 bases between. The CDR3 is 14 residues long. Germline CDR1 and CDR2: SGHNT and YYREEE (reference sequence). The CDR3 sequence is CASSLTSSATEAFF. CDR3 bases: TGTGCCAGCAGCTTGACGAGTTCGGCCACTGAAGCTTTCTTT.

This chain joins TRBV11-2 and TRBJ1-3; possible D gene TRBD1, 5 bases. CDR3 length equals 13 residues. The germline V gene has CDR1 SGHAT and CDR2 FQNNGV. Trimming took 4 bases from V and 4 from J, leaving 8 bases between them. CDR3 in DNA: TGTGCCAGCAGCTCGGGACCAGGAAACACCATATATTTT. Residues: CASSSGPGNTIYF.

The CDR3 DNA reads as TGTGCCAGCTTGACCAGAGCTGGGAGCTCCTATAATTCACCCCTCCACTTT. This encodes CASLTRAGSSYNSPLHF. The chain recombines TRBV11-3 with TRBJ1-6; D is undetermined. CDR1 and CDR2 (germline): SGHNT, YENEEA. V lost 8 bases, J lost 0 bases, and 17 bases lay in between. The CDR3 spans 17 residues.

The chain carries TRBV2 and TRBJ1-1; D uncertain. The V end was cut by 7 bases, the J end by 11 bases, with 17 bases between. This CDR3 has 12 amino acids. Per germline, CDR1 SNHLY and CDR2 FYNNEI. The CDR3 DNA sequence: TGTGCCAGCATCCGGGAGTCGCGTCGGGCTTTCTTT. Residues: CASIRESRRAFF.

This sequence joins TRBV27 and TRBJ2-7; no firm D call. Trimming removed 3 bases from V and 3 bases from J, with 9 bases in between. The CDR3 sequence is 13 residues long. Germline CDR1 MNHEY, CDR2 SMNVEV (reference sequence). The CDR3 bases are TGTGCCAGCAGTTTCGGGCTGGGCTACGAGCAGTACTTC. Amino acids: CASSFGLGYEQYF.

The chain couples TRBV3-1 (or the pseudogene TRBV3-2) to TRBJ1-6; 9 bases align to TRBD1. The V segment lost 4 bases and the J segment 10 bases; nucleotides outside the gene matches: 5. This CDR3 has 14 amino acids. From germline, CDR1 is LGHDT and CDR2 YNNKEL (reference sequence). CDR3 protein: CASSLGTGISPLHF. In DNA, the CDR3 is TGTGCCAGCAGCCTCGGGACAGGGATATCACCCCTCCACTTT.

The chain combines TRBV2 with TRBJ1-5, with 8 positions matching TRBD1. There are 14 residues in the CDR3. The junction had 9 bases not matched to a gene; V was cut back by 7 bases and J by 7 bases. Germline V gene data show CDR1 as SNHLY and CDR2 as FYNNEI. CDR3 DNA sequence: TGTGCCAGCAATCCTACAGGGGGTAAACAGCCCCAGCATTTT. Residues: CASNPTGGKQPQHF.

The chain has TRBV5-1 and TRBJ1-2; 7 bases are a match to TRBD1. V gave up 7 bases and J gave up 4 bases; unmatched junction bases: 7. The CDR3 consists of 13 residues. Germline assignment: CDR1 SGHRS and CDR2 YFSETQ. The CDR3 region is CASRTGESYGYTF. The CDR3 DNA is TGCGCCAGCCGGACAGGAGAGTCCTATGGCTACACCTTC.

This sequence joins TRBV21-1 and TRBJ1-1. TRBV21-1 is noted as a pseudogene. The CDR3 runs 13 residues. CDR3: CASTREKDAEAFF. CDR3 sequence (DNA): TGTGCCAGCACCCGTGAGAAGGACGCTGAAGCTTTCTTT.

J is TRBJ2-5 and V is TRBV5-4; D gene uncertain. V was shortened by 0 bases and J by 7 bases, with 16 bases between the two germline ends. The CDR3 has 15 residues. Germline values: CDR1 SGHNT, CDR2 YYREEE (reference sequence). This chain's CDR3 is CASSLAEVPGGTQYF. CDR3 sequence (DNA): TGTGCCAGCAGCTTGGCCGAAGTCCCAGGCGGGACCCAGTACTTC.

The gene calls are TRBV11-3 and TRBJ2-3, with 11 bases lining up with TRBD2. After removal of 3 bases from V and 2 bases from J, the junction contained 7 bases not matched to a gene. Germline V gives CDR1 SGHNT, CDR2 YENEEA. This CDR3 contains 17 residues. For the CDR3, the DNA is TGTGCCAGCAGCTTCCGGGGACTAGCGGTAATCACAGATACGCAGTATTTT. It encodes CASSFRGLAVITDTQYF.

V and J are TRBV19 and TRBJ2-2; 7 bases align to TRBD2. CDR1 is LNHDA, CDR2 SQIVND, per germline (reference sequence). V was clipped by 5 bases and J by 10 bases; unmatched bases: 10. The CDR3 totals 14 residues. The CDR3 here is CASSPLGGKSELFF. CDR3 bases: TGTGCCAGTAGTCCCCTGGGGGGGAAATCGGAGCTGTTTTTT.